These 32 T cell receptor beta chains share one sample of origin, sequenced in a study of shared clonotypes between healthy human individuals. Only in-frame clones appear in the TCRdb table, and some are missing; sequencing was by immunoSEQ multiplex PCR. The sample contains some 2,000,000 clones, approximately 94% of which appear only once. Material for sequencing was naive CD4+ T cells sorted from blood. Noted subset: CD45RA+ positively selected. The receptors here all came from a man aged 18 to 29 in good health.

V and J are TRBV6-5 and TRBJ2-1; D gene ambiguous. Germline values: CDR1 MNHEY, CDR2 SVGAGI. Trimming left V 6 bases short and J 2 bases short, with 14 bases between. The CDR3 is made up of 15 amino acids. The CDR3 here is CASSPWQQAYNEQFF. For the CDR3, the DNA is TGTGCCAGCAGCCCTTGGCAGCAAGCCTACAATGAGCAGTTCTTC.

This chain links TRBV9 with TRBJ1-1; perhaps TRBD1 as D (5 bases). Trimming left V 0 bases short and J 1 base short, with 7 bases between. CDR3 length: 14 amino acids. Germline assignment: CDR1 SGDLS and CDR2 YYNGEE. This CDR3 is CASSVDQGNTEAFF. The DNA for the CDR3 is TGTGCCAGCAGCGTAGACCAGGGGAACACTGAAGCTTTCTTT.

The chain has TRBV6-6 and TRBJ1-2; D might be TRBD1 (5 bases). This CDR3 contains 12 residues. Germline assignment: CDR1 MNHNY and CDR2 SVGAGI (reference sequence). The CDR3 bases are TGTGCGATGGGGGAGGGGTACTATGGCTACACCTTC. It translates to CAMGEGYYGYTF.

V is TRBV4-1 and J is TRBJ2-2, with D uncertain. V shed 2 bases and J shed 7 bases, with 8 bases lying between them. Germline V gives CDR1 MGHRA, CDR2 YSYEKL. This CDR3 has 13 amino acids. This CDR3 is CASSQLIRGELFF. The DNA for the CDR3 is TGCGCCAGCAGCCAATTGATCCGCGGGGAGCTGTTTTTT.

J is TRBJ2-1 and V is TRBV7-3; 10 bases line up with TRBD2. The germline V gene encodes CDR1 SGHTA and CDR2 FQGTGA. This CDR3 is 15 amino acids long. With 2 bases clipped from V and 4 bases from J, the junction kept 2 bases outside the gene matches. CDR3 region: CASSLGLAVYNEQFF. In DNA, the CDR3 is TGTGCCAGCAGCTTAGGACTAGCGGTATACAATGAGCAGTTCTTC.

The V call is TRBV10-3, the J call TRBJ2-3; TRBD2 matches at 9 bases. The CDR3 extends over 15 amino acids. J lost 2 bases, V lost 4 bases, and 4 bases had no gene match. In germline, CDR1 is ENHRY, CDR2 SYGVKD. CDR3 DNA: TGTGCCATCAGTGGTGAGCGGGGGGACACAGATACGCAGTATTTT. It encodes CAISGERGDTDTQYF.

This clone was observed once. The rearrangement links TRBV15 to TRBJ1-5; weak D call: TRBD1 (6 bases). V was cut by 0 bases and J by 6 bases, with 15 bases left in between. CDR1 and CDR2 from the germline V gene are LNHNV and YYDKDF (reference sequence). The CDR3 runs to 16 residues. In DNA, the CDR3 is TGTGCCACCAGCAGAGATCTCATAGGGGGAGGTCAGCCCCAGCATTTT. It specifies CATSRDLIGGGQPQHF.

The rearrangement uses TRBV5-4 and TRBJ2-7, with 10 bases matching TRBD1. Germline V gene sequence: CDR1 SGHNT, CDR2 YYREEE (reference sequence). The V segment lost 5 bases and the J segment 2 bases; nucleotides outside the gene matches: 13. This CDR3 is built from 17 residues. The CDR3 spells CASSRGVTGTGAYEQYF. For the CDR3, the DNA is TGTGCCAGCAGTCGCGGGGTTACCGGGACAGGGGCCTACGAGCAGTACTTC.

V usage is TRBV7-3 and J usage is TRBJ2-7; 7 bases are a match to TRBD2. Germline CDR1 is SGHTA and CDR2 is FQGTGA. The CDR3 is made up of 14 amino acids. V lost 2 bases and J lost 4; bases outside the gene matches: 5. The DNA of the CDR3 is TGTGCCAGCAGCTTATCTAGGGAGGGGTACGAGCAGTACTTC. Amino acid sequence: CASSLSREGYEQYF. Drawing the rest from reference TRBV7-3 and TRBJ2-7, the complete variable domain is GAGVSQTPSNKVTEKGKYVELRCDPISGHTALYWYRQSLGQGPEFLIYFQGTGAADDSGLPNDRFFAVRPEGSVSTLKIQRTERGDSAVYLCASSLSREGYEQYFGPGTRLTVT.

About this clone: Other DNA sequences of this sample code for an identical CDR3. The V call is TRBV5-1, the J call TRBJ2-5, with 10 nucleotides matching TRBD1. Germline trimming cut 4 bases from V and 2 bases from J; bases unmatched to any gene: 5. The CDR3 totals 15 residues. From germline, CDR1 is SGHRS and CDR2 YFSETQ. The CDR3 region is CASSPGDRGQETQYF. The CDR3 DNA follows: TGCGCCAGCAGCCCGGGGGACAGGGGACAAGAGACCCAGTACTTC.

The chain joins TRBV6-4 to TRBJ2-3; unclear D gene. The ends were cut back, 0 bases at V and 8 bases at J, with 15 bases in the middle. Germline-derived CDR1 and CDR2 are MRHNA and SNTAGT. There are 15 residues in the CDR3. The CDR3 reads CASSDSVVASATQYF. CDR3 in DNA: TGTGCCAGCAGTGACTCGGTGGTAGCAAGTGCTACGCAGTATTTT.

In the case of this clone: The same CDR3 arises from other DNA sequences in this sample as well. The genes are TRBV9 and TRBJ2-5; 9 bases agree with TRBD2. The CDR3 consists of 14 residues. The junction had 2 bases not matched to a gene; V was cut back by 2 bases and J by 3 bases. The germline gives CDR1 SGDLS, CDR2 YYNGEE. Here the CDR3 DNA reads TGTGCCAGCAGCGTGGGACTAGCAGAAGAGACCCAGTACTTC. Amino acids: CASSVGLAEETQYF.

The chain combines TRBV11-2 with TRBJ2-1; unclear D gene. The germline V and J ends were trimmed by 2 bases and 7 bases, with 6 bases remaining between them. This CDR3 region has 12 residues. The germline V gene encodes CDR1 SGHAT and CDR2 FQNNGV. CDR3 nucleotides: TGTGCCAGCAGCTTAATGGGTAATGAGCAGTTCTTC. Residues: CASSLMGNEQFF.

The V call is TRBV5-1, the J call TRBJ2-1, with TRBD2 matching over 8 bases. CDR1 is SGHRS, CDR2 YFSETQ, per germline. The CDR3 runs to 15 residues. V shed 4 bases and J 7 bases; nucleotides not matched to a gene: 10. The CDR3 nucleotides read TGCGCCAGCAGCCACCCCGGGACTAGTAAGAATGAGCAGTTCTTC. Protein sequence: CASSHPGTSKNEQFF. The whole variable domain, filled in from reference TRBV5-1 and TRBJ2-1, reads KAGVTQTPRYLIKTRGQQVTLSCSPISGHRSVSWYQQTPGQGLQFLFEYFSETQRNKGNFPGRFSGRQFSNSRSEMNVSTLELGDSALYLCASSHPGTSKNEQFFGPGTRLTVL.

The CDR3 DNA reads as TGCGCCAGCAGTGCGATACCCGGGACAGGGAGAGAAAAACTGTTTTTT. Its translation: CASSAIPGTGREKLFF. The V and J genes are TRBV10-2 and TRBJ1-4; 9 bases are a match to TRBD1. The CDR3 contains 16 residues. Germline CDR1 and CDR2: WSHSY and SAAADI. V gave up 4 bases and J gave up 8 bases; unmatched junction bases: 11.

This chain joins TRBV19 and TRBJ2-2, with D maybe TRBD2 (6 bases). Trimming left V 0 bases short and J 3 bases short, with 17 bases between. The germline V gene encodes CDR1 LNHDA and CDR2 SQIVND (reference sequence). The CDR3 has 18 residues. The CDR3 nucleotides are TGTGCCAGTAGTATAGATCGTTGGGCGGGAAGGCACACCGGGGAGCTGTTTTTT. Translated: CASSIDRWAGRHTGELFF.

V gene TRBV29-1 combines with J gene TRBJ1-1, with 8 bases aligning to TRBD1. The CDR3 extends over 14 amino acids. CDR1 and CDR2 from the germline V gene are SQVTM and ANQGSEA. The junction had 3 bases not matched to a gene; V was cut back by 2 bases and J by 1 base. CDR3 sequence: CSVEPGTGNTEAFF. Written as DNA, the CDR3 is TGCAGCGTTGAACCCGGGACAGGGAACACTGAAGCTTTCTTT.

The chain combines TRBV19 with TRBJ2-2; 13 bases are shared with TRBD2. Germline V lookup: CDR1 LNHDA, CDR2 SQIVND (reference sequence). V lost 4 bases and J lost 3; bases outside the gene matches: 2. The CDR3 sequence is 16 residues long. DNA of the CDR3: TGTGCCAGTAGTAGACTAGCGGGGGGCGACACCGGGGAGCTGTTTTTT. This encodes CASSRLAGGDTGELFF.

The chain is built from TRBV7-8 and TRBJ2-7; 8 bases map to TRBD2. J lost 0 bases, V lost 8 bases, and 9 bases had no gene match. Germline V CDR1 and CDR2: SGHVS, FQNEAQ. The CDR3 runs 15 residues. The DNA for the CDR3 is TGTGCCAGCTCATCCCGACTAGCGAGCTCCTACGAGCAGTACTTC. It specifies CASSSRLASSYEQYF.

The chain carries TRBV15 and TRBJ2-7; D possibly matches TRBD1 or TRBD2 (5 bases each). Germline V CDR1 and CDR2: LNHNV, YYDKDF (reference sequence). The germline V and J ends were trimmed by 0 bases and 3 bases, with 12 bases remaining between them. This CDR3 is 15 amino acids long. The CDR3 region is CATSRDPGQVYEQYF. The CDR3 DNA reads as TGTGCCACCAGCAGAGACCCGGGGCAGGTCTACGAGCAGTACTTC.

The genes are TRBV11-3 and TRBJ2-1, with D perhaps matching TRBD2 (6 bases). The CDR3 contains 16 residues. Germline loops: CDR1 SGHNT, CDR2 YENEEA. V was trimmed by 5 bases and J by 5 bases, leaving 19 bases between them. The CDR3 loop is CASSEGTSRRNNEQFF. As DNA, the CDR3 is TGTGCCAGCAGCGAAGGGACTTCAAGGAGAAACAATGAGCAGTTCTTC.

The chain combines TRBV28 with TRBJ1-2; a weak D match, TRBD1 (5 bases). This CDR3 is built from 13 residues. Germline CDR1 is MDHEN and CDR2 is SYDVKM. V gave up 4 bases and J gave up 2 bases, with 8 bases separating them. Written as DNA, the CDR3 is TGTGCCAGCAGTTGGGAGGGGAACTATGGCTACACCTTC. The encoded protein is CASSWEGNYGYTF.

J is TRBJ2-2 and V is TRBV18; D is unresolved. Germline V CDR1 and CDR2: KGHSH, LQKENI. V shed 8 bases and J shed 0 bases, with 7 bases lying between them. This CDR3 region has 13 residues. The CDR3 region has the DNA TGTGCCAGCCCCCGGGCGAACACCGGGGAGCTGTTTTTT. This gives the protein CASPRANTGELFF.

V usage is TRBV5-1 and J usage is TRBJ1-2, with 7 positions matching TRBD1. The CDR3 is made up of 15 amino acids. Germline assignment: CDR1 SGHRS and CDR2 YFSETQ. V shed 0 bases and J 6 bases; nucleotides not matched to a gene: 8. The CDR3 nucleotides read TGCGCCAGCAGCTTGGAGGGACAGCCCTGGGATGGCTACACCTTC. It translates to CASSLEGQPWDGYTF.

A remark on this clone: Other DNA sequences from this sample encode an identical CDR3 as well. The J gene is TRBJ2-7, the V gene TRBV25-1; D unclear. Germline V CDR1 and CDR2: MGHDK, SYGVNS. This CDR3 is built from 11 residues. V lost 5 bases and J lost 1, with 3 bases in between. CDR3 sequence reads: CASSLSYEQYF. CDR3 coding DNA: TGTGCCAGCAGTCTATCCTACGAGCAGTACTTC.

The rearrangement uses TRBV2 and TRBJ1-1; D is unclear. The CDR3 sequence is 11 residues long. Germline V gene sequence: CDR1 SNHLY, CDR2 FYNNEI. Trimming left V 7 bases short and J 5 bases short, with 8 bases between. Here the CDR3 reads CASIFWTEAFF. In nucleotides, the CDR3 is TGTGCCAGCATCTTTTGGACTGAAGCTTTCTTT. The full variable domain, completed using reference TRBV2 and TRBJ1-1, is EPEVTQTPSHQVTQMGQEVILRCVPISNHLYFYWYRQILGQKVEFLVSFYNNEISEKSEIFDDQFSVERPDGSNFTLKIRSTKLEDSAMYFCASIFWTEAFFGQGTRLTVV.

CDR3 residues: CASSRTMNTEAFF. DNA for the CDR3: TGTGCCAGCAGCCGAACGATGAACACTGAAGCTTTCTTT. The V and J genes are TRBV7-6 and TRBJ1-1; the D is unclear. The CDR3 extends over 13 amino acids. Trimming removed 5 bases at V and 0 bases at J, with 7 bases between. Germline V gives CDR1 SGHVS, CDR2 FNYEAQ. The full variable domain, in which reference TRBV7-6 and TRBJ1-1 provide the parts outside the CDR3, is GAGVSQSPRYKVTKRGQDVALRCDPISGHVSLYWYRQALGQGPEFLTYFNYEAQQDKSGLPNDRFSAERPEGSISTLTIQRTEQRDSAMYRCASSRTMNTEAFFGQGTRLTVV.

The rearrangement links TRBV10-3 to TRBJ2-3, with TRBD2 identical over 11 bases. CDR1 is ENHRY, CDR2 SYGVKD, per germline. The CDR3 loop spans 18 amino acids. V was clipped by 2 bases and J by 0 bases; unmatched bases: 7. The CDR3 nucleotides read TGTGCCATCAGTGAGACCCTGACTAGCGGGGCTAGCACAGATACGCAGTATTTT. It yields the protein CAISETLTSGASTDTQYF.

The V gene is TRBV4-3, the J gene TRBJ2-1, with a weak D call TRBD2 (5 bases). The V end lost 1 base, the J end lost 0 bases, and 10 bases lay between the germline ends. CDR3 size: 16 residues. CDR1 and CDR2 from the germline V gene are LGHNA and YSLEER. This CDR3 reads CASSQGLRSSYNEQFF. The DNA of the CDR3 is TGCGCCAGCAGCCAAGGACTAAGGAGCTCCTACAATGAGCAGTTCTTC.

V and J are TRBV13 and TRBJ1-6; no firm D call. Trimming removed 5 bases from V and 8 bases from J, with 19 bases in between. There are 16 residues in the CDR3. CDR1 is PRHDT and CDR2 is FYEKMQ in the germline V gene (reference sequence). The CDR3 is CASSPLLGIGDSPLHF. The DNA for the CDR3 is TGTGCCAGCAGCCCCTTACTCGGGATCGGGGATTCACCCCTCCACTTT.

V and J are TRBV7-2 and TRBJ2-1; tentatively, D is TRBD2 (6 bases). Trimming pared 3 bases from V and 2 bases from J, leaving 11 bases between. CDR1 is SGHTA and CDR2 is FQGNSA in the germline V gene. The CDR3 loop spans 15 amino acids. Here the CDR3 reads CASSFGGTTYNEQFF. CDR3 nucleotide sequence: TGTGCCAGCAGCTTCGGGGGAACTACCTACAATGAGCAGTTCTTC.

A single count supports this clone. Other DNA sequences from this sample encode an identical CDR3 as well. The chain is built from TRBV11-2 and TRBJ2-7; no definite D call. CDR3 length: 12 residues. The germline V gene encodes CDR1 SGHAT and CDR2 FQNNGV. V shed 5 bases and J shed 3 bases, with 8 bases lying between them. The CDR3 DNA is TGTGCCAGCAGCCCGTCCGGCTACGAGCAGTACTTC. It translates to CASSPSGYEQYF.